These T cell receptor beta chains were read from a single sample in a study of vaccination effects on CD4 cells after COVID-19. Measured with immunoSEQ multiplex PCR; TCRdb has only the in-frame clones, and not every one. The repertoire consists of approximately 33,000 clones, with 70% to 80% occurring once and the leading ten covering more than 15%. Their specific antigens are unknown. Material: CD4+ T cells from PBMCs cultured with HCoV-NL63 spike peptides, obtained before COVID-19 vaccination. The receptors shown here come from a human donor who had a prior SARS-CoV-2 infection. CDR3s include the opening cysteine and the closing phenylalanine or tryptophan. D genes are given only for firm matches. Size tells how often a clone was seen (once, few, many) or the class of an expanded clone, and some rows leave it out.

J gene: TRBJ1-2
D gene: TRBD1
V gene: TRBV4-3
clone size: few
CDR3 DNA: TGCGCCAGCAGCCAAGATTACAGGGGAGGAGGCTACACCTTC
CDR3 protein: CASSQDYRGGGYTF

J gene: TRBJ1-4
D gene: NA
V gene: TRBV7-2
clone size: few
CDR3 DNA: TGTGCCAGCAGCTTTTCGAGCAATGAAAAACTGTTTTTT
CDR3 protein: CASSFSSNEKLFF

J gene: TRBJ1-5
D gene: NA
V gene: TRBV7-2
clone size: NA
CDR3 DNA: TGTGCCAGCAGCCCAACTTGGGTGGGGACGGGCAATCAGCCCCAGCATTTT
CDR3 protein: CASSPTWVGTGNQPQHF

J gene: TRBJ2-7
D gene: TRBD1
V gene: TRBV19
clone size: NA
CDR3 DNA: TGTGCCAGTAGTATCCGCGACCCGGGACAGGGGATGTACGAGCAGTACTTC
CDR3 protein: CASSIRDPGQGMYEQYF

J gene: TRBJ2-7
D gene: NA
V gene: TRBV3-1/TRBV3-2
clone size: NA
CDR3 DNA: TGTGCCAGCAGCCAAGTTTTTGCGTCGGCGGGGAACTACGAGCAGTACTTC
CDR3 protein: CASSQVFASAGNYEQYF

J gene: TRBJ1-4
D gene: NA
V gene: TRBV10-3
clone size: NA
CDR3 DNA: TGTGCCATCAGTACCTCAGGGGCTCTTGGTGAAAAACTGTTTTTT
CDR3 protein: CAISTSGALGEKLFF

J gene: TRBJ1-5
D gene: TRBD1
V gene: TRBV5-6
clone size: NA
CDR3 DNA: TGTGCCAGCAGCTTGTGGGGACAGGGGCATCAGCCCCAGCATTTT
CDR3 protein: CASSLWGQGHQPQHF

J gene: TRBJ1-2
D gene: TRBD1
V gene: TRBV2
clone size: NA
CDR3 DNA: TGTGCCAGCAGACCCGGACAGGGGGCGGGAGGCTACACCTTC
CDR3 protein: CASRPGQGAGGYTF

J gene: TRBJ1-5
D gene: NA
V gene: TRBV5-6
clone size: NA
CDR3 DNA: TGTGCCAGCAGCTTGTTGGGGAGCAATCAGCCCCAGCATTTT
CDR3 protein: CASSLLGSNQPQHF

J gene: TRBJ1-6
D gene: NA
V gene: TRBV29-1
clone size: NA
CDR3 DNA: TGCAGCGTTGAGTCCGATAATTCACCCCTCCACTTT
CDR3 protein: CSVESDNSPLHF

J gene: TRBJ2-7
D gene: TRBD1
V gene: TRBV6-5
clone size: NA
CDR3 DNA: TGTGCCAGCAGTTACCCCGGGACAGGCGAGCAGTACTTC
CDR3 protein: CASSYPGTGEQYF

J gene: TRBJ1-1
D gene: NA
V gene: TRBV12-3/TRBV12-4
clone size: NA
CDR3 DNA: TGTGCCAGCAGTTTAGCAGTTGTCACTGAAGCTTTCTTT
CDR3 protein: CASSLAVVTEAFF

J gene: TRBJ2-7
D gene: NA
V gene: TRBV6-5
clone size: NA
CDR3 DNA: TGTGCCAGCAGTCCGACGACAGCCACCTACGAGCAGTACTTC
CDR3 protein: CASSPTTATYEQYF

J gene: TRBJ2-7
D gene: NA
V gene: TRBV2
clone size: NA
CDR3 DNA: TGTGCCAGCAGTTATGCCAATCAGGGGTACTACGAGCAGTACTTC
CDR3 protein: CASSYANQGYYEQYF

J gene: TRBJ1-1
D gene: NA
V gene: TRBV4-2
clone size: NA
CDR3 DNA: TGTGCCAGCAGCCGCGGACAGCGGAACACTGAAGCTTTCTTT
CDR3 protein: CASSRGQRNTEAFF

J gene: TRBJ1-3
D gene: NA
V gene: TRBV30
clone size: NA
CDR3 DNA: TGTGCCTGGACTCCGCAGGCCCAGTTCCACTCTGGAAACACCATATATTTT
CDR3 protein: CAWTPQAQFHSGNTIYF

J gene: TRBJ2-1
D gene: NA
V gene: TRBV28
clone size: NA
CDR3 DNA: TGTGCCAGCAGTTTAATCCGGCTTGGGGGATCCTACAATGAGCAGTTCTTC
CDR3 protein: CASSLIRLGGSYNEQFF

J gene: TRBJ1-2
D gene: NA
V gene: TRBV18
clone size: NA
CDR3 DNA: TGTGCCAGCTCACCATCAGGGATCGGCTACACCTTC
CDR3 protein: CASSPSGIGYTF

J gene: TRBJ1-1
D gene: NA
V gene: TRBV9
clone size: once
CDR3 DNA: TGTGCCAGCAGCGTAGTCGGGGGTCGGATCGGGAACACTGAAGCTTTCTTT
CDR3 protein: CASSVVGGRIGNTEAFF

J gene: TRBJ2-3
D gene: NA
V gene: TRBV5-1
clone size: NA
CDR3 DNA: TGCGCCAGCAGCTTGGACGCTAGCAGAGGCACAGATACGCAGTATTTT
CDR3 protein: CASSLDASRGTDTQYF

J gene: TRBJ2-1
D gene: NA
V gene: TRBV7-3
clone size: few
CDR3 DNA: TGTGCCAGCAGCACCGGACCCGACAATGAGCAGTTCTTC
CDR3 protein: CASSTGPDNEQFF

J gene: TRBJ1-6
D gene: NA
V gene: TRBV27
clone size: NA
CDR3 DNA: TGTGCCAGCAGTTTATCCCGGATGAGCTCCTATAATTCACCCCTCCACTTT
CDR3 protein: CASSLSRMSSYNSPLHF

J gene: TRBJ2-7
D gene: NA
V gene: TRBV9
clone size: NA
CDR3 DNA: TGTGCCAGCAGCGCCGAACCTACAGGGCGGGAGCAGTACTTC
CDR3 protein: CASSAEPTGREQYF

J gene: TRBJ2-3
D gene: NA
V gene: TRBV4-3
clone size: NA
CDR3 DNA: TGCGCCAGCAGCCAAGATTTGGGCGGTCCCAGGGGAGATACGCAGTATTTT
CDR3 protein: CASSQDLGGPRGDTQYF

J gene: TRBJ2-7
D gene: TRBD2
V gene: TRBV9
clone size: NA
CDR3 DNA: TGTGCCAGCAGCGTCGGTAGCGGGAGAAGCTACGAGCAGTACTTC
CDR3 protein: CASSVGSGRSYEQYF

J gene: TRBJ1-1
D gene: NA
V gene: TRBV10-3
clone size: NA
CDR3 DNA: TGTGCCATCAGTGAGTCATGGGAGGGAGACACTGAAGCTTTCTTT
CDR3 protein: CAISESWEGDTEAFF

J gene: TRBJ2-1
D gene: TRBD2
V gene: TRBV7-7
clone size: NA
CDR3 DNA: TGTGCTAGCAGCTCCGGGACTAGCGGAAACAATGAGCAGTTCTTC
CDR3 protein: CASSSGTSGNNEQFF

J gene: TRBJ1-2
D gene: TRBD1
V gene: TRBV5-6
clone size: NA
CDR3 DNA: TGTGCCAGCAGAACAACGGTGGGGGACAGGGAAAGAGGGGGCTACACCTTC
CDR3 protein: CASRTTVGDRERGGYTF

J gene: TRBJ2-3
D gene: TRBD1
V gene: TRBV18
clone size: NA
CDR3 DNA: TGTGCCAGCTCTCACGGACAGGGGGCCCCAGATACGCAGTATTTT
CDR3 protein: CASSHGQGAPDTQYF

J gene: TRBJ2-7
D gene: TRBD1
V gene: TRBV4-2
clone size: few
CDR3 DNA: TGTGCCAGCAGCCACCGGGACAGTGAACGAGGGGCCAACTACGAGCAGTACTTC
CDR3 protein: CASSHRDSERGANYEQYF

J gene: TRBJ2-3
D gene: TRBD2
V gene: TRBV24-1
clone size: NA
CDR3 DNA: TGTGCCACCAGTGCTAGCGGGAGTATGACAGATACGCAGTATTTT
CDR3 protein: CATSASGSMTDTQYF

J gene: TRBJ1-6
D gene: TRBD1
V gene: TRBV19
clone size: once
CDR3 DNA: TGTGCCAGCACCAGGGGACAGACTTATAATTCACCCCTCCACTTT
CDR3 protein: CASTRGQTYNSPLHF

J gene: TRBJ1-3
D gene: TRBD1
V gene: TRBV5-4
clone size: once
CDR3 DNA: TGTGCCAGCAGCTTCCTCGGACAGGGCGACACCATATATTTT
CDR3 protein: CASSFLGQGDTIYF

J gene: TRBJ2-1
D gene: TRBD1
V gene: TRBV19
clone size: NA
CDR3 DNA: TGTGCCAGTAGTATCGGCACAGGGGGTTTCAATGAGCAGTTCTTC
CDR3 protein: CASSIGTGGFNEQFF

J gene: TRBJ2-5
D gene: TRBD2
V gene: TRBV4-2
clone size: NA
CDR3 DNA: TGTGCCAGCAGCCATACGGGACTAGCGGAACAAGAGACCCAGTACTTC
CDR3 protein: CASSHTGLAEQETQYF

J gene: TRBJ2-7
D gene: NA
V gene: TRBV20-1
clone size: NA
CDR3 DNA: TGCAGTGCTAGTGCACTTGGACAGCCCTACGAGCAGTACTTC
CDR3 protein: CSASALGQPYEQYF

J gene: TRBJ1-1
D gene: NA
V gene: TRBV7-6
clone size: few
CDR3 DNA: TGTGCCAGCAGCTCCCCACGGGGTACGCGGATGAACACTGAAGCTTTCTTT
CDR3 protein: CASSSPRGTRMNTEAFF

J gene: TRBJ2-5
D gene: NA
V gene: TRBV5-1
clone size: NA
CDR3 DNA: TGCGCCAGCAGCTTGGCTGCAGGGCTAGAGACCCAGTACTTC
CDR3 protein: CASSLAAGLETQYF

J gene: TRBJ1-2
D gene: NA
V gene: TRBV5-4
clone size: NA
CDR3 DNA: TGTGCCAGCAGCCCCGCAAATAGAGGAGTAGGATATGGCTACACCTTC
CDR3 protein: CASSPANRGVGYGYTF

J gene: TRBJ2-2
D gene: NA
V gene: TRBV4-1
clone size: NA
CDR3 DNA: TGCGCCAGCAGCCACAGAGACACCGGGGAGCTGTTTTTT
CDR3 protein: CASSHRDTGELFF

J gene: TRBJ1-1
D gene: NA
V gene: TRBV7-2
clone size: NA
CDR3 DNA: TGTGCCAGCAGCTTAGGTAGGGAGACTGAAGCTTTCTTT
CDR3 protein: CASSLGRETEAFF

J gene: TRBJ1-2
D gene: NA
V gene: TRBV6-2/TRBV6-3
clone size: NA
CDR3 DNA: TGTGCCAGCAGTTCGGGGACATACAACTATGGCTACACCTTC
CDR3 protein: CASSSGTYNYGYTF

J gene: TRBJ2-3
D gene: NA
V gene: TRBV18
clone size: once
CDR3 DNA: TGTGCCAGCTCACCTGTCTCAAAGGGGGATACGCAGTATTTT
CDR3 protein: CASSPVSKGDTQYF

J gene: TRBJ1-1
D gene: NA
V gene: TRBV6-5
clone size: NA
CDR3 DNA: TGTGCCAGCAGTTACGCAGGGGATACGCGAGCTTTCTTT
CDR3 protein: CASSYAGDTRAFF